The 9 T cell receptor beta chains listed next were all sequenced from one sample in a study of blood T cell repertoires in COVID-19. The repertoire was sequenced with immunoSEQ multiplex PCR; TCRdb's copy has only in-frame clones and lacks some. Altogether 150,000 to 200,000 clones are present, 88% being singletons, with the ten largest covering 20% to 30%. The source material was peripheral blood. The receptors derive from a man between 60 and 75 years old with acute or convalescent COVID-19.

V is TRBV30 and J is TRBJ2-1, with a weak D call TRBD1 (6 bases). This CDR3 comprises 15 residues. Trimming removed 0 bases from V and 6 bases from J, with 15 bases in between. The germline V gene encodes CDR1 GTSNPN and CDR2 SVGIG (reference sequence). CDR3 coding DNA: TGTGCCTGGAGTGTAAGGGGGATGTGGGGCAATGAGCAGTTCTTC. It encodes CAWSVRGMWGNEQFF. The whole variable domain, remainder taken from reference TRBV30 and TRBJ2-1, is SQTIHQWPATLVQPVGSPLSLECTVEGTSNPNLYWYRQAAGRGLQLLFYSVGIGQISSEVPQNLSASRPQDRQFILSSKKLLLSDSGFYLCAWSVRGMWGNEQFFGPGTRLTVL.

The genes are TRBV5-1 and TRBJ2-7; tentative D call: TRBD1 (6 bases). The germline CDR1 and CDR2 sequences are SGHRS and YFSETQ. The CDR3 is 14 residues long. V shed 3 bases and J shed 2 bases, with 12 bases lying between them. This CDR3 reads CASSSDSKAYEQYF. The CDR3 DNA reads as TGCGCCAGCAGCTCGGACAGCAAAGCCTACGAGCAGTACTTC.

The chain joins TRBV24-1 to TRBJ1-6; weak D call: TRBD1 (6 bases). The ends were cut back, 3 bases at V and 7 bases at J, with 12 bases in the middle. The CDR3 runs to 15 residues. Per the germline V gene, CDR1 is KGHDR and CDR2 is SFDVKD. This chain's CDR3 is CATSDGQRKNSPLHF. CDR3 sequence (DNA): TGTGCCACCAGTGATGGACAGAGGAAGAATTCACCCCTCCACTTT.

This rearrangement joins TRBV7-9 to TRBJ1-4; 7 bases agree with TRBD1. The CDR3 has 16 amino acids. The J segment lost 7 bases and the V segment lost 7 bases, leaving 15 bases of the junction unmatched. Germline V gene data show CDR1 as SEHNR and CDR2 as FQNEAQ (reference sequence). The CDR3 DNA reads TGTGCCAGCACCGGGAGAGACAGGGATTCTGGTGAAAAACTGTTTTTT. This sequence encodes CASTGRDRDSGEKLFF.

This rearrangement joins TRBV12-3 or TRBV12-4 to TRBJ1-5, with 7 bases matching TRBD1. This CDR3 is 13 amino acids long. V was clipped by 9 bases and J by 9 bases; unmatched bases: 11. CDR3 loop: CASSKGAPSPQHF. The CDR3 DNA sequence: TGTGCCAGTTCAAAGGGGGCCCCGTCGCCCCAGCATTTT.

As for this clone: Germline and junction disagree at one end, which may indicate a read error. V and J are TRBV20-1 and TRBJ2-1; D uncertain. The CDR3 runs to 10 residues. CDR1 is DFQATT, CDR2 SNEGSKA, per germline (reference sequence). For the CDR3, the DNA is TGCAGCGCTAACGGGAATGAGCAGTTCTTC. The encoded protein is CSANGNEQFF.

The chain recombines TRBV4-2 with TRBJ1-2; D might be TRBD1 (5 bases). The V gene lost 1 base and the J gene lost 0 bases, with 9 bases spanning the gap. Germline assignment: CDR1 LGHNA and CDR2 YNFKEQ. The CDR3 has 15 amino acids. The CDR3 loop reads CASSQARATNYGYTF. DNA for the CDR3: TGTGCCAGCAGCCAAGCCAGGGCGACTAACTATGGCTACACCTTC.

The rearrangement joins TRBV6-6 to TRBJ1-6, with 7 bases lining up with TRBD1. Germline V gives CDR1 MNHNY, CDR2 SVGAGI (reference sequence). The junction had 13 bases not matched to a gene; V was cut back by 6 bases and J by 8 bases. The CDR3 is made up of 16 amino acids. CDR3 in DNA: TGTGCCAGCAGGGCCGACAGGGATCAGGGGTATTCACCCCTCCACTTT. This codes for CASRADRDQGYSPLHF.

This clone came up once. The chain carries TRBV4-1 and TRBJ2-2, with 9 bases that match TRBD2. Trimming took 6 bases from V and 0 from J; bases not matched to a gene: 11. Germline V gene sequence: CDR1 MGHRA, CDR2 YSYEKL. The CDR3 has 18 residues. The CDR3 loop reads CASSRFRAGGSNTGELFF. The CDR3 coding sequence is TGCGCCAGCAGTCGTTTTCGAGCGGGAGGTTCGAACACCGGGGAGCTGTTTTTT.